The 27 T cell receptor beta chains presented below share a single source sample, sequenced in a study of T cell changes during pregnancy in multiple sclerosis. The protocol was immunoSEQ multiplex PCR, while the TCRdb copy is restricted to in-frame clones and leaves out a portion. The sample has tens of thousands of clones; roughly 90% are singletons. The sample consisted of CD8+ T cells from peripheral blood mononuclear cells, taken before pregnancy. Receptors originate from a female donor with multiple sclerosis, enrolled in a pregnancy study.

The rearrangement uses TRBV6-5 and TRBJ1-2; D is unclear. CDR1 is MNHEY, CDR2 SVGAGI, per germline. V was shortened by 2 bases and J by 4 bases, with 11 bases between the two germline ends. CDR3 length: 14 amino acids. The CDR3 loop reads CASSYGSRFYGYTF. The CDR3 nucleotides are TGTGCCAGCAGTTACGGGAGCAGATTCTATGGCTACACCTTC.

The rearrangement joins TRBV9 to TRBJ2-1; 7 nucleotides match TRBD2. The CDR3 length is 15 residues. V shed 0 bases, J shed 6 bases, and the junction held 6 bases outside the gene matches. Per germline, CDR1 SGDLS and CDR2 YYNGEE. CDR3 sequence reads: CASSVDLGGSNEQFF. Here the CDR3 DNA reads TGTGCCAGCAGCGTAGACCTCGGGGGGTCCAATGAGCAGTTCTTC.

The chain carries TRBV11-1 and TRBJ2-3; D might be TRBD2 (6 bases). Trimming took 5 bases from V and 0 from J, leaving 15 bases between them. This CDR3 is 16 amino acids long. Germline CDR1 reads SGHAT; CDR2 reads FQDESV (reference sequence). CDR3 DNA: TGTGCCAGCAGCCCTGATGTGGGGGGTAGCACAGATACGCAGTATTTT. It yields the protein CASSPDVGGSTDTQYF.

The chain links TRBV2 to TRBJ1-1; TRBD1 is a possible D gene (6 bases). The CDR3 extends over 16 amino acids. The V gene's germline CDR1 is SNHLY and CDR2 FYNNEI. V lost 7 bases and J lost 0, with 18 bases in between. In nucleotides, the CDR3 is TGTGCCAGCAACGCCAGGGGTCTTACCATGAACACTGAAGCTTTCTTT. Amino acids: CASNARGLTMNTEAFF.

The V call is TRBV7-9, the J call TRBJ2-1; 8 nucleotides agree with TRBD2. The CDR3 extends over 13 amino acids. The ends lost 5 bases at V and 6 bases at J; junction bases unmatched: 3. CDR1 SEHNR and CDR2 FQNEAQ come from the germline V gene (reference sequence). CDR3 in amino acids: CASSLGGANEQFF. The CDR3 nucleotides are TGTGCCAGCAGCCTCGGGGGGGCCAATGAGCAGTTCTTC.

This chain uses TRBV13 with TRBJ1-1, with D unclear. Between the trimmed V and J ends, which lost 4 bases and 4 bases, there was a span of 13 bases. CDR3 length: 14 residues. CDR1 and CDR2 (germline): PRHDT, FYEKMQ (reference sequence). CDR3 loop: CASSSHGVSTEAFF. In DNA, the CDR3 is TGTGCCAGCAGCTCCCACGGGGTGAGCACTGAAGCTTTCTTT.

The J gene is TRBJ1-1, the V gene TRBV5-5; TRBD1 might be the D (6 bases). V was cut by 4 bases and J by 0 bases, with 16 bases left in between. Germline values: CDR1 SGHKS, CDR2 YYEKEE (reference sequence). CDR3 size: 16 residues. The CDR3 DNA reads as TGTGCCAGCAGCCCGTGGGCAGGGGAGATGAACACTGAAGCTTTCTTT. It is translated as CASSPWAGEMNTEAFF.

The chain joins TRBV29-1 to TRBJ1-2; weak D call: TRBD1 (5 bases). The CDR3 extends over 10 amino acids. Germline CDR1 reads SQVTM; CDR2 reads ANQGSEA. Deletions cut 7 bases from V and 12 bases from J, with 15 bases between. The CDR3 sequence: CSARDSRDTF. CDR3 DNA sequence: TGCAGCGCTCGGGACTCCCGAGACACCTTC. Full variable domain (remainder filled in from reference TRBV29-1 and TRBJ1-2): SAVISQKPSRDICQRGTSLTIQCQVDSQVTMMFWYRQQPGQSLTLIATANQGSEATYESGFVIDKFPISRPNLTFSTLTVSNMSPEDSSIYLCSARDSRDTFGSGTRLTVV.

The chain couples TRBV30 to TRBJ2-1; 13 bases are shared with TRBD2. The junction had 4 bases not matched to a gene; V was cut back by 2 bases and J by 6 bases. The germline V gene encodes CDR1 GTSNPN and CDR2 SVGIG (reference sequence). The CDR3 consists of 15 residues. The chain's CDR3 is CAWSWTSGGPNEQFF. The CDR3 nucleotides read TGTGCCTGGAGTTGGACTAGCGGGGGCCCCAATGAGCAGTTCTTC.

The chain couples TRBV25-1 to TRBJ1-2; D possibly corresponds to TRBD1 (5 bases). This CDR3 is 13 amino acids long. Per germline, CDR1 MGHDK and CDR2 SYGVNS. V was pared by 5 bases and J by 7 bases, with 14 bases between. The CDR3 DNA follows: TGTGCCAGCAGTCTGGGGGGGGTCGGTGGCTACACCTTC. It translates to CASSLGGVGGYTF.

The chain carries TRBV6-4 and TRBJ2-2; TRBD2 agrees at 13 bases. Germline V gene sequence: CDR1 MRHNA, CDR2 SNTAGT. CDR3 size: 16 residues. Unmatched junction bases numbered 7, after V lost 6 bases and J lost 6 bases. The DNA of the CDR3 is TGTGCCAGCAGCCTCGCCGGGACTAGCGGGGCCGGGGAGCTGTTTTTT. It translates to CASSLAGTSGAGELFF.

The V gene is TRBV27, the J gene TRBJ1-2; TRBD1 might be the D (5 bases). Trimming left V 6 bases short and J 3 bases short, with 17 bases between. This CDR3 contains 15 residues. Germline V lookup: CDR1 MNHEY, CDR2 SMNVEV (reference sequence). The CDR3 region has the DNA TGTGCCAGCAGGATCGTGGGGGGATCGGACTATGGCTACACCTTC. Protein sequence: CASRIVGGSDYGYTF.

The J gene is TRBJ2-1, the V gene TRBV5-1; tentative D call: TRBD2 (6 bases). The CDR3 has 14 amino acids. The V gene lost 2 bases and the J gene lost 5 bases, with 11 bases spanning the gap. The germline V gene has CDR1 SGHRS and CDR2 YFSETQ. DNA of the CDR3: TGCGCCAGCAGCTTCATGGGGGAGGACAATGAGCAGTTCTTC. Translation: CASSFMGEDNEQFF.

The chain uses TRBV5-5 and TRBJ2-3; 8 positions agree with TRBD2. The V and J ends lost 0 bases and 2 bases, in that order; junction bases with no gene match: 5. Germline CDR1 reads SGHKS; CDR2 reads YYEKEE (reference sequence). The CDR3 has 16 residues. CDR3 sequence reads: CASSLAASGHTDTQYF. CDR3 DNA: TGTGCCAGCAGCTTGGCGGCTAGCGGGCACACAGATACGCAGTATTTT.

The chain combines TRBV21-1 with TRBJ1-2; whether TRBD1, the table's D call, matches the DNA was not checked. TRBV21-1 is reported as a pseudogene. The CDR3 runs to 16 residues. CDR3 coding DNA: TGTGCCAGCAGCATAGCGGGACAGGGAACCCCCTATGGCTACACCTTC. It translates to CASSIAGQGTPYGYTF.

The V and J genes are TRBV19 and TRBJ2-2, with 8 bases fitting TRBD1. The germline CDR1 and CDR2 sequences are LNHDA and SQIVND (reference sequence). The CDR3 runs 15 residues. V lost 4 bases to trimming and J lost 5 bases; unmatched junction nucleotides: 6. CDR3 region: CASSSMQGATGELFF. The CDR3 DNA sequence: TGTGCCAGTAGTAGCATGCAGGGGGCGACCGGGGAGCTGTTTTTT.

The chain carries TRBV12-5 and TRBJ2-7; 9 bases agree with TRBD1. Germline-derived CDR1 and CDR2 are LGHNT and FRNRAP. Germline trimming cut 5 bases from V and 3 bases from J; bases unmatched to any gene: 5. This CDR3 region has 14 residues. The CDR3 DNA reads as TGTGCTAGTGGTACGACAGGGGGGTTCTACGAGCAGTACTTC. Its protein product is CASGTTGGFYEQYF.

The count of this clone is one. The CDR3 is CASSSQRGGQDGETQYF. The CDR3 DNA is TGTGCCAGCAGTTCGCAAAGGGGGGGACAGGATGGGGAGACCCAGTACTTC. The V call is TRBV27, the J call TRBJ2-5, with a tentative D call TRBD1 (8 bases). Germline V gene data show CDR1 as MNHEY and CDR2 as SMNVEV (reference sequence). Trimming shortened V by 4 bases and J by 5 bases, and 23 bases separated the two germline ends. The CDR3 consists of 17 residues.

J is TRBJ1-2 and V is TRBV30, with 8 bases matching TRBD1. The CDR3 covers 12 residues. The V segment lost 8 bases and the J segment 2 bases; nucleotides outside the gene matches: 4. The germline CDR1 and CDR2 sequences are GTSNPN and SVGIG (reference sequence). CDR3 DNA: TGTGCCGGGCGGACAGGGAACTATGGCTACACCTTC. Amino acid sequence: CAGRTGNYGYTF.

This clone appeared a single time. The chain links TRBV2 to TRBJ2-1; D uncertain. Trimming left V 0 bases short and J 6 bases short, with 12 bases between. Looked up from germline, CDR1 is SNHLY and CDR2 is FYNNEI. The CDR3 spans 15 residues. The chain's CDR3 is CASSEALSYSNEQFF. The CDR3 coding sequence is TGTGCCAGCAGTGAAGCGCTAAGTTATTCCAATGAGCAGTTCTTC.

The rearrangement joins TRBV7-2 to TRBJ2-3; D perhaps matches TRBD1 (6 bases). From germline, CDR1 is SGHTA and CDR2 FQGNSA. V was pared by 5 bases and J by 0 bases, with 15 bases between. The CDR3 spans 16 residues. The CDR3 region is CASSPTGTYSTDTQYF. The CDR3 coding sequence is TGTGCCAGCAGCCCAACCGGGACATATAGCACAGATACGCAGTATTTT.

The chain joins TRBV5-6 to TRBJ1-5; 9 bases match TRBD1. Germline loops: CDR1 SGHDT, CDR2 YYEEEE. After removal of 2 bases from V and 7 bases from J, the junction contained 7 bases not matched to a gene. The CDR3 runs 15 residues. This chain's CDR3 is CASSFGQGMGQPQHF. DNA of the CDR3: TGTGCCAGCAGCTTTGGACAGGGGATGGGCCAGCCCCAGCATTTT. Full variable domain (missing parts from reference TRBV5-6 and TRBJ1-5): DAGVTQSPTHLIKTRGQQVTLRCSPKSGHDTVSWYQQALGQGPQFIFQYYEEEERQRGNFPDRFSGHQFPNYSSELNVNALLLGDSALYLCASSFGQGMGQPQHFGDGTRLSIL.

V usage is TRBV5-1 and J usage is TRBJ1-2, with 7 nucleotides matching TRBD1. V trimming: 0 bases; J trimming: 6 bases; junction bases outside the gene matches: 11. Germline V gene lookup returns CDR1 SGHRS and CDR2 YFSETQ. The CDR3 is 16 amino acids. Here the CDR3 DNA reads TGCGCCAGCAGCTTGGATCCGACAGGGTGGGAGGATGGCTACACCTTC. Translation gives CASSLDPTGWEDGYTF.

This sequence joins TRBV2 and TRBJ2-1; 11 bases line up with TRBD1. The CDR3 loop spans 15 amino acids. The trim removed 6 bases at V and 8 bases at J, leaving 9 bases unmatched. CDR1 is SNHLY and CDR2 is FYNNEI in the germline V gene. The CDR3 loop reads CASRENGQGADEQFF. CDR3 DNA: TGTGCCAGCAGAGAAAACGGACAGGGGGCGGATGAGCAGTTCTTC.

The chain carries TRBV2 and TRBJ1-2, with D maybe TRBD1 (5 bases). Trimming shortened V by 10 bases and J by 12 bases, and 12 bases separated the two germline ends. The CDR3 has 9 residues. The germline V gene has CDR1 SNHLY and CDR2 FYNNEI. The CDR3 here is CATNGGDTF. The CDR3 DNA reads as TGTGCCACGAATGGGGGGGACACCTTC.

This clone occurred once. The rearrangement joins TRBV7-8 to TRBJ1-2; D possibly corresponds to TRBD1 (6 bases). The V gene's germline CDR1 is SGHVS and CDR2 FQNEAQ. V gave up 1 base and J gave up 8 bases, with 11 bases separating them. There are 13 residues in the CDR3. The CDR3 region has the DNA TGTGCCAGCAGCTTAGGTGACCAGGGGGGCTACACCTTC. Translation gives CASSLGDQGGYTF.

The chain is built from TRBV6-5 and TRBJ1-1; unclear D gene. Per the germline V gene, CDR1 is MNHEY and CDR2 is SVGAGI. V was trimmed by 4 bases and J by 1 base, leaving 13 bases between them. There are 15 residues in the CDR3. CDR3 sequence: CASSSRGGKNTEAFF. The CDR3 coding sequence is TGTGCCAGCAGTTCTCGTGGAGGGAAGAACACTGAAGCTTTCTTT.